This entry concerns a single TCR beta chain. Trimming pared 1 base from V and 5 bases from J, leaving 11 bases between. The CDR3 runs to 14 residues. Germline assignment: CDR1 MNHEY and CDR2 SVGEGT. These data are taken from a study of CD8 T cells in Susac syndrome. A quantity of about 0.5 to 1 ug RNA underwent reverse transcription using random hexamers. TCRdb independently ran MiXCR on the immunoSEQ multiplex PCR reads; one entry per CDR3 protein. The profile covers some 57,000 distinct CDR3 sequences, with around nine tenths appearing a single time and approximately 0.2% taken by the ten largest. The material sequenced was CD8+ T cells from PBMCs. The chain carries TRBV6-2 or TRBV6-3 and TRBJ2-5, with D perhaps matching TRBD1 (5 bases). The sequence derives from a human donor in good health. The CDR3 sequence: CASSYWTTQETQYF. Here the CDR3 DNA reads TGTGCCAGCAGTTACTGGACAACTCAGGAGACCCAGTACTTC.